The 14 T cell receptor beta chains given below trace back to one sample, sequenced in a study of long-term antiretroviral therapy in people with HIV. At the survey level, the v3.0 immunoSEQ assay was run. Using immunoSEQ multiplex PCR, the repertoire was profiled, and TCRdb retains in-frame clones only, with some absent. Found here are 40,000 or so clones, 65% to 90% of them singletons; the top ten hold around 12%. The sample in question was unsorted PBMCs, obtained 0.3 years after starting antiretroviral therapy. The receptors come from a young man with HIV.

The V and J genes are TRBV6-5 and TRBJ2-7; D may be TRBD1 (6 bases). Trimming removed 0 bases from V and 1 base from J, with 10 bases in between. This CDR3 contains 15 residues. CDR1 and CDR2 from the germline V gene are MNHEY and SVGAGI. In DNA form, the CDR3 reads TGTGCCAGCAGTTACTCCGGGCAGGGGTCCTACGAGCAGTACTTC. It specifies CASSYSGQGSYEQYF.

This sequence joins TRBV6-5 and TRBJ2-7, with 7 bases lining up with TRBD1. CDR3 length equals 14 residues. V trimming: 6 bases; J trimming: 5 bases; junction bases outside the gene matches: 10. CDR1 and CDR2 from the germline V gene are MNHEY and SVGAGI. CDR3: CASRAHRDSHEQYF. CDR3 coding DNA: TGTGCCAGCAGGGCCCACCGGGACAGCCACGAGCAGTACTTC.

This chain joins TRBV5-1 and TRBJ1-1; D is unclear. Deletions cut 3 bases from V and 0 bases from J, with 15 bases between. This CDR3 comprises 16 residues. CDR1 and CDR2 (germline): SGHRS, YFSETQ. The CDR3 loop reads CASSSTALGMNTEAFF. The DNA of the CDR3 is TGCGCCAGCAGCTCCACCGCGTTGGGGATGAACACTGAAGCTTTCTTT.

This clone was seen more than once but under ten times. In nucleotides, the CDR3 is TGTGCCAGCAGTGAGCCTACAAACTATGGCTACACCTTC. Translated: CASSEPTNYGYTF. The V call is TRBV6-1, the J call TRBJ1-2, with no clear D. The CDR3 extends over 13 amino acids. The germline CDR1 and CDR2 sequences are MNHNS and SASEGT. The V end was cut by 3 bases, the J end by 2 bases, with 7 bases between.

The V call is TRBV5-6, the J call TRBJ2-7; TRBD2 matches 9 bases. Germline V gene lookup returns CDR1 SGHDT and CDR2 YYEEEE. The CDR3 runs 19 residues. V shed 6 bases and J 6 bases; nucleotides not matched to a gene: 25. DNA for the CDR3: TGTGCCAGCACCCCCCAGGTGCGGGGACGAGTAGCGGGAGTGTCCGAGCAGTACTTC. As protein: CASTPQVRGRVAGVSEQYF.

This chain links TRBV5-6 with TRBJ1-2; D gene ambiguous. Trimming shortened V by 2 bases and J by 4 bases, and 9 bases separated the two germline ends. CDR1 is SGHDT, CDR2 YYEEEE, per germline. There are 13 residues in the CDR3. CDR3 in DNA: TGTGCCAGCAGCTTTGGACGGCTCTATGGCTACACCTTC. Translating it yields CASSFGRLYGYTF.

The rearrangement joins TRBV29-1 to TRBJ2-1, with D possibly TRBD2 on 6 matching bases. With 6 bases removed from V and 10 bases from J, the gap between germline ends came to 22 bases. The germline V gene has CDR1 SQVTM and CDR2 ANQGSEA. The length of the CDR3 is 14 residues. CDR3 sequence (DNA): TGCAGCGTGGATCGGCGGGACGCTTCGGGGGAGCAGTTCTTC. This gives the protein CSVDRRDASGEQFF.

This chain links TRBV25-1 with TRBJ2-1; 7 nucleotides align to TRBD1. Germline values: CDR1 MGHDK, CDR2 SYGVNS. Losses at the gene ends were 8 bases for V and 2 bases for J; bases not matched to a gene: 6. The CDR3 is made up of 14 amino acids. The CDR3: CASGRQGPYNEQFF. The CDR3 DNA sequence: TGTGCCAGCGGTCGACAGGGCCCCTACAATGAGCAGTTCTTC.

This chain connects TRBV7-2 to TRBJ1-2; D is possibly TRBD1 (6 bases). Germline loops: CDR1 SGHTA, CDR2 FQGNSA. The V gene lost 5 bases and the J gene lost 9 bases, with 13 bases spanning the gap. This CDR3 has 12 amino acids. Here the CDR3 reads CASSPQGASYTF. In nucleotides, the CDR3 is TGTGCCAGCAGCCCACAGGGTGCGAGCTACACCTTC.

This clone was detected only once. The chain is built from TRBV7-2 and TRBJ2-7, with D possibly matching TRBD2 (6 bases). Germline CDR1 is SGHTA and CDR2 is FQGNSA. V was pared by 4 bases and J by 3 bases, with 13 bases between. CDR3 length: 14 residues. CDR3 protein: CASSWGTPSYEQYF. CDR3 DNA sequence: TGTGCCAGCAGCTGGGGGACTCCGAGCTACGAGCAGTACTTC.

The chain employs TRBV29-1 and TRBJ2-7, with TRBD2 as a possible D gene (6 bases). Germline-derived CDR1 and CDR2 are SQVTM and ANQGSEA. V was shortened by 3 bases and J by 1 base, with 16 bases between the two germline ends. CDR3 length: 15 amino acids. This chain's CDR3 is CSVDSGAGGSYEQYF. DNA for the CDR3: TGCAGCGTTGATTCCGGGGCCGGGGGATCCTACGAGCAGTACTTC.

The J gene is TRBJ2-3, the V gene TRBV7-3; 7 nucleotides line up with TRBD2. This CDR3 spans 16 amino acids. Germline V lookup: CDR1 SGHTA, CDR2 FQGTGA. The ends lost 2 bases at V and 0 bases at J; junction bases unmatched: 5. The DNA for the CDR3 is TGTGCCAGCAGCTTATACGGCGGGAGTAGCACAGATACGCAGTATTTT. Protein sequence: CASSLYGGSSTDTQYF.

This chain connects TRBV2 to TRBJ2-3; either TRBD1 or TRBD2 may fit D (5 bases each). The V end was cut by 7 bases, the J end by 1 base, with 9 bases between. The CDR3 is made up of 13 amino acids. Germline CDR1 is SNHLY and CDR2 is FYNNEI. The DNA for the CDR3 is TGTGCCAGCAACCGGGGCGGCACAGATACGCAGTATTTT. Protein product: CASNRGGTDTQYF.

This chain links TRBV27 with TRBJ2-7; 7 bases match TRBD2. Germline V gene lookup returns CDR1 MNHEY and CDR2 SMNVEV (reference sequence). This CDR3 has 15 residues. The V and J ends lost 6 bases and 1 base, in that order; junction bases with no gene match: 9. As DNA, the CDR3 is TGTGCCAGCAGGGAATCTAGCGGAGGGTCCTACGAGCAGTACTTC. Its translation: CASRESSGGSYEQYF.